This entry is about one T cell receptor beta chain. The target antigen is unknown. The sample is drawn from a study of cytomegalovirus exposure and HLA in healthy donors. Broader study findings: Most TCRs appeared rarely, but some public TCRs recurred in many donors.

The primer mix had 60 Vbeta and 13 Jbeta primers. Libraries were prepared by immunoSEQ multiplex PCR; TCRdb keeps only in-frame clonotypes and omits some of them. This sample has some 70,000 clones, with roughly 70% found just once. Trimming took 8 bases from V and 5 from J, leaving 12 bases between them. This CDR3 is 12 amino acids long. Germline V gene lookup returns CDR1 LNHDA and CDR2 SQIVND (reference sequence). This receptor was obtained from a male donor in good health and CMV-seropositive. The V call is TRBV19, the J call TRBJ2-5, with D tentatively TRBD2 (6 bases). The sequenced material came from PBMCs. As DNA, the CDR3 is TGTGCCAGTTCACTAGCAGGGGAGACCCAGTACTTC. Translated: CASSLAGETQYF.